A selection of T cell receptor beta chains follows, all from one sample in a study of blood T cell repertoires in COVID-19. The repertoire was sequenced with immunoSEQ multiplex PCR; TCRdb's copy has only in-frame clones and lacks some. The sample lists some 200,000 clones, roughly 80% occurring once. What was sequenced was peripheral blood. These receptors came from a man under 40 with active or convalescent COVID-19. Each CDR3 is given with its conserved first and last residue. A D gene is named only where the DNA matches it firmly. Not every row has a clone size; where given, it reads once, few, many or a size class.

size	length	D	J	V	CDR3	DNA
NA	15	NA	TRBJ1-5	TRBV19	CASSIQGDSNQPQHF	TGTGCCAGTAGTATACAAGGAGATAGCAATCAGCCCCAGCATTTT
NA	13	NA	TRBJ2-3	TRBV2	CAGRGGTTDTQYF	TGTGCCGGCCGCGGAGGAACCACAGATACGCAGTATTTT
NA	17	NA	TRBJ2-1	TRBV4-1	CASSRDRPGTGMDEQFF	TGCGCCAGCAGCCGAGACCGTCCCGGGACTGGCATGGATGAGCAGTTCTTC
NA	21	TRBD2	TRBJ2-3	TRBV4-2	CASSQEPAGAGDPSSTDTQYF	TGTGCCAGCAGCCAAGAACCCGCGGGAGCGGGGGACCCTTCTAGCACAGATACGCAGTATTTT
NA	17	NA	TRBJ2-4	TRBV29-1	CSVPGTPTTGTKNIQYF	TGCAGCGTTCCTGGGACACCGACTACCGGAACCAAAAACATTCAGTACTTC
NA	13	TRBD2	TRBJ2-7	TRBV6-5	CASGGRGSYEQYF	TGTGCCAGCGGCGGGAGGGGGTCCTACGAGCAGTACTTC
NA	15	TRBD2	TRBJ2-1	TRBV6-5	CASRSGLAGGAEQFF	TGTGCCAGCAGGTCGGGACTAGCGGGGGGGGCTGAGCAGTTCTTC
NA	13	NA	TRBJ2-5	TRBV24-1	CATSEASPETQYF	TGTGCCACCAGTGAGGCTAGTCCCGAGACCCAGTACTTC
NA	13	NA	TRBJ2-1	TRBV6-5	CASSYGPYNEQFF	TGTGCCAGCAGTTACGGCCCCTACAATGAGCAGTTCTTC
NA	15	NA	TRBJ1-2	TRBV6-6	CASSTVGGGNYGYTF	TGTGCCAGCAGTACCGTCGGCGGGGGTAACTATGGCTACACCTTC
NA	13	NA	TRBJ2-4	TRBV10-3	CAMGRVAKNIQYF	TGTGCCATGGGCAGGGTAGCCAAAAACATTCAGTACTTC
once	14	TRBD2	TRBJ2-7	TRBV6-5	CATTRGGSPYEQYF	TGTGCCACCACTCGGGGGGGTTCGCCCTACGAGCAGTACTTC
NA	17	TRBD1	TRBJ2-5	TRBV25-1	CASSELGTGAAGETQYF	TGTGCCAGCAGTGAATTAGGGACAGGGGCCGCCGGGGAGACCCAGTACTTC
NA	16	NA	TRBJ2-7	TRBV10-1	CASSDSAKSPYPEQYF	TGCGCCAGCAGTGATAGTGCCAAATCCCCGTACCCCGAGCAGTACTTC
NA	12	NA	TRBJ2-2	TRBV3-1/TRBV3-2	CASRLESGELFF	TGTGCCAGCAGGCTAGAGAGCGGGGAGCTGTTTTTT
NA	14	TRBD2	TRBJ2-7	TRBV6-5	CASRAGTSGTEQYF	TGTGCCAGCAGAGCCGGGACTAGCGGGACTGAGCAGTACTTC
NA	17	NA	TRBJ1-3	TRBV28	CASSLQGLGPSGNTIYF	TGTGCCAGCAGTCTTCAGGGACTGGGGCCCTCTGGAAACACCATATATTTT
few	13	NA	TRBJ1-3	TRBV15	CATSRDRGNTIYF	TGTGCCACCAGCAGAGATCGGGGAAACACCATATATTTT
NA	15	TRBD1	TRBJ1-6	TRBV30	CAWSRQGALNSPLHF	TGTGCCTGGAGCAGACAGGGGGCGCTGAATTCACCCCTCCACTTT
NA	16	TRBD1	TRBJ2-2	TRBV12-5	CASGRDPGTDTGELFF	TGTGCTAGTGGGCGCGACCCGGGGACAGACACCGGGGAGCTGTTTTTT
NA	15	NA	TRBJ1-5	TRBV3-1/TRBV3-2	CASSPPGGHNQPQHF	TGTGCCAGCAGCCCGCCGGGGGGGCACAATCAGCCCCAGCATTTT
NA	15	NA	TRBJ1-6	TRBV5-5	CASSLDGTRDSPLHF	TGTGCCAGCAGCTTGGATGGGACACGGGATTCACCCCTCCACTTT
NA	18	NA	TRBJ2-3	TRBV7-5	CARSPPAGLAAGTDTQYF	TGTGCCAGAAGCCCGCCGGCTGGACTAGCAGCCGGCACAGATACGCAGTATTTT
NA	15	NA	TRBJ1-5	TRBV6-6	CASSYRGLRDQPQHF	TGTGCCAGCAGTTACCGCGGCTTACGGGATCAGCCCCAGCATTTT
NA	17	TRBD1	TRBJ2-5	TRBV19	CASTPQGAGAHQETQYF	TGTGCCAGTACTCCTCAGGGGGCAGGGGCCCACCAAGAGACCCAGTACTTC
NA	15	TRBD1	TRBJ1-6	TRBV6-5	CASSYHGQGASALHF	TGTGCCAGCAGTTACCATGGCCAGGGGGCATCGGCCCTCCACTTT
NA	13	TRBD1	TRBJ1-4	TRBV19	CAVGQGGIEKLFF	TGTGCCGTTGGACAGGGAGGTATTGAAAAACTGTTTTTT
NA	15	TRBD1	TRBJ1-2	TRBV7-2	CASSSTGQGRYGYTF	TGTGCCAGCAGTTCCACCGGACAGGGTCGGTATGGCTACACCTTC
NA	13	NA	TRBJ2-3	TRBV19	CASSIGAQDTQYF	TGTGCCAGTAGTATAGGGGCTCAAGATACGCAGTATTTT
once	13	NA	TRBJ1-2	TRBV6-5	CASRAPGSRGYTF	TGTGCCAGCAGGGCCCCGGGGAGTCGAGGCTACACCTTC
NA	15	TRBD2	TRBJ2-7	TRBV7-9	CASSLGTRISHEQYF	TGTGCCAGCAGCTTGGGGACTAGGATTAGCCACGAGCAGTACTTC
NA	13	NA	TRBJ1-5	TRBV10-3	CATGKTGHQPQHF	TGTGCCACGGGGAAAACAGGGCATCAGCCCCAGCATTTT